Following are 23 T cell receptor beta chains from one sample sequenced in a study of regulatory T cells in long-lasting Graves disease. The authors built TCR beta libraries using iRepertoire HTBI primers and Arm-PCR of CDR3 regions. TCRdb reprocessed the multiplex PCR reads with MiXCR, giving one entry per CDR3 protein. The sample consists of around 500,000 distinct CDR3 sequences, roughly 13% of them appearing once. Specified time point: newly diagnosed GD, antithyroid drugs for less than 3 months. Following extraction of RNA from PBMCs, that RNA was used to make the TCR library. This same sample was also taken into another study, of T cells in Graves' hyperthyroidism and ophthalmopathy.

The material was peripheral blood mononuclear cells (PBMCs), obtained at new diagnosis, from a patient treated with antithyroid drugs. The receptors originated from a man aged 25-40 years with Graves disease.

As concerns this clonotype: Since a much larger clone is just one base distant, this may be a read error. In nucleotides, the CDR3 is TGTGCCAGCAGCCAAGTGATTCCCAACAATTCACCCCTCCACTTT. This codes for CASSQVIPNNSPLHF. The J gene is TRBJ1-6, the V gene TRBV14; D is unresolved. The germline gives CDR1 SGHDN, CDR2 FVKESK. CDR3 length equals 15 residues. V lost 1 base to trimming and J lost 7 bases, with 11 bases between them.

This clonotype was counted many times. V is TRBV2 and J is TRBJ2-5; 7 bases are shared with TRBD2. V lost 0 bases, J lost 10 bases, and 11 bases stayed unmatched. The CDR3 extends over 15 amino acids. Germline V gene lookup returns CDR1 SNHLY and CDR2 FYNNEI. The DNA of the CDR3 is TGTGCCAGCAGTGAAGCGTGGGGGACTATTTCGGGCCAGTACTTC. This translates into CASSEAWGTISGQYF.

As regards this clonotype: This sequence may be a read error, since a much larger clone differs from it by one base. This chain uses TRBV12-3 or TRBV12-4 with TRBJ2-1, with TRBD2 identical over 7 bases. The CDR3 extends over 14 amino acids. The CDR3 here is CASSPTSRYNEQSF. CDR3 sequence (DNA): TGTGCCAGCAGCCCGACTAGCCGCTACAATGAGCAGTCCTTC.

This clonotype was counted only a few times. The chain has TRBV30 and TRBJ2-7; unclear D gene. This CDR3 comprises 13 residues. The germline CDR1 and CDR2 sequences are GTSNPN and SVGIG (reference sequence). V was pared by 0 bases and J by 3 bases, with 9 bases between. CDR3: CAWSVLAFYEQYF. The CDR3 nucleotides are TGTGCCTGGAGTGTTCTCGCTTTCTACGAGCAGTACTTC.

This clonotype was seen at least ten times. For the CDR3, the DNA is TGTGCCAGCAGTTCCGGGCTTGGGTATGGCTACACCTTC. This codes for CASSSGLGYGYTF. This chain joins TRBV6-2 or TRBV6-3 and TRBJ1-2, with no clear D. V lost 4 bases to trimming and J lost 5 bases, with 11 bases between them. CDR3 size: 13 residues. Germline assignment: CDR1 MNHEY and CDR2 SVGEGT.

This clonotype was observed many times. The rearrangement links TRBV5-5 to TRBJ2-4; D gene unclear. V lost 0 bases and J lost 9, with 10 bases in between. The CDR3 extends over 13 amino acids. The germline CDR1 and CDR2 sequences are SGHKS and YYEKEE (reference sequence). The CDR3: CASSLEWGSIQYF. The CDR3, as DNA: TGTGCCAGCAGCTTGGAGTGGGGAAGCATTCAGTACTTC.

This clonotype was seen ten or more times. The chain employs TRBV12-3 or TRBV12-4 and TRBJ2-5, with TRBD1 matching 8 bases. V lost 6 bases and J lost 5; bases outside the gene matches: 5. This CDR3 has 13 residues. CDR3 sequence: CASRLDRVETQYF. DNA of the CDR3: TGTGCCAGCAGGCTGGACAGGGTGGAGACCCAGTACTTC.

Remarks on this clonotype: This may come from a read error, since a much larger clone is one base off. The chain carries TRBV20-1 and TRBJ2-7; the D gene could be TRBD1 or TRBD2 (6 bases each). There are 15 residues in the CDR3. Looked up from germline, CDR1 is DFQATT and CDR2 is SNEGSKA (reference sequence). The CDR3 loop reads CSAQRGAGDSCEQYF. For the CDR3, the DNA is TGCAGTGCCCAAAGGGGGGCAGGGGACTCCTGCGAGCAGTACTTC.

In this sample, this clonotype turned up many times. The chain uses TRBV5-1 and TRBJ1-2; 10 bases are shared with TRBD1. Germline V lookup: CDR1 SGHRS, CDR2 YFSETQ. The CDR3 extends over 14 amino acids. The junction had 6 bases not matched to a gene; V was cut back by 3 bases and J by 7 bases. The CDR3, as DNA: TGCGCCAGCAGCTCCTGGGACAGGGGAGTTGGCTACACCTTC. Its translation is CASSSWDRGVGYTF.

As to this clonotype: With a much larger clone just one base away, this may be a read error. The J gene is TRBJ2-1, the V gene TRBV12-3 or TRBV12-4; maybe TRBD2 (6 bases). This CDR3 is 12 amino acids long. The CDR3 spells CASTPGVRERFF. CDR3 coding DNA: TGTGCCAGCACACCGGGAGTTCGAGAGCGGTTCTTC.

Ten or more counts support this clonotype. The genes are TRBV2 and TRBJ2-7, with 10 bases that match TRBD1. After removal of 7 bases from V and 4 bases from J, the junction contained 4 bases not matched to a gene. The length of the CDR3 is 13 residues. CDR1 and CDR2 (germline): SNHLY, FYNNEI. CDR3 sequence: CASKRTGGYEQYF. CDR3 sequence (DNA): TGTGCCAGCAAAAGGACAGGGGGATACGAGCAGTACTTC.

This clonotype was observed many times. The rearrangement joins TRBV6-1 to TRBJ2-6; 11 bases align to TRBD1. The CDR3 has 18 residues. Germline V gene lookup returns CDR1 MNHNS and CDR2 SASEGT. Losses at the gene ends were 6 bases for V and 0 bases for J; bases not matched to a gene: 7. The CDR3 sequence is CASSEDRGRGSGANVLTF. Written as DNA, the CDR3 is TGTGCCAGCAGCGAGGACAGGGGGCGCGGCTCTGGGGCCAACGTCCTGACTTTC.

As concerns this clonotype: The final CDR3 position lacks the conserved phenylalanine or tryptophan, pointing to a likely read error. The rearrangement joins TRBV3-1 to TRBJ1-2; the D is unclear. Germline CDR1 and CDR2: LGHDT and YNNKEL (reference sequence). Trimming cost V 4 bases and J 0 bases, with 9 bases left between them. There are 14 residues in the CDR3. In DNA, the CDR3 is TGTGCCAGCAGCCGCCAGGCTTCTAACTATGGCTACACCTCC. This sequence encodes CASSRQASNYGYTS.

In its sample, this clonotype was seen many times. This sequence joins TRBV20-1 and TRBJ2-5; 13 bases line up with TRBD2. Trimming took 6 bases from V and 3 from J; bases not matched to a gene: 10. Per germline, CDR1 DFQATT and CDR2 SNEGSKA (reference sequence). The CDR3 has 16 amino acids. The CDR3 bases are TGCAGTGCCTTAAGACTAGCGGGAGGCCCCAAAGAGACCCAGTACTTC. Its protein is CSALRLAGGPKETQYF.

This clonotype turned up a few times. The chain is built from TRBV20-1 and TRBJ2-3, with D possibly called TRBD1 or TRBD2 (5 bases each). Per the germline V gene, CDR1 is DFQATT and CDR2 is SNEGSKA (reference sequence). This CDR3 is built from 11 residues. Deletions cut 6 bases from V and 11 bases from J, with 15 bases between. CDR3 DNA sequence: TGCAGTGCAACACAAGGGACGGGGCAGTATTTT. The encoded protein is CSATQGTGQYF.

The chain employs TRBV20-1 and TRBJ2-3; 14 bases match TRBD2. Per germline, CDR1 DFQATT and CDR2 SNEGSKA (reference sequence). Trimming at V came to 4 bases and at J to 6 bases, leaving 6 bases not matched to a gene. There are 15 residues in the CDR3. The CDR3 DNA reads as TGCAGTGCTACCCCGACTAGCGGGAGGGTGGATACGCAGTATTTT. It translates to CSATPTSGRVDTQYF.

In this sample, this clonotype turned up many times. The V call is TRBV12-3 or TRBV12-4, the J call TRBJ2-7; maybe TRBD1 (7 bases). Trimming pared 6 bases from V and 1 base from J, leaving 10 bases between. This CDR3 contains 13 residues. The DNA for the CDR3 is TGTGCCAGCAGGTCAGGGGGGTCCTACGAGCAGTACTTC. This sequence encodes CASRSGGSYEQYF.

The V gene is TRBV19, the J gene TRBJ1-1; possibly TRBD1 for D (5 bases). CDR1 is LNHDA, CDR2 SQIVND, per germline (reference sequence). V was trimmed by 6 bases and J by 2 bases, leaving 13 bases between them. CDR3 length: 14 residues. The CDR3 DNA reads as TGTGCCAGTAGACCAACAGGAGTAAACACTGAAGCTTTCTTT. It encodes CASRPTGVNTEAFF.

This clonotype occurred many times. The rearrangement joins TRBV12-3 or TRBV12-4 to TRBJ2-3; D is perhaps TRBD1 or TRBD2 (5 bases each). The CDR3 has 15 residues. V lost 6 bases to trimming and J lost 2 bases, with 15 bases between them. This CDR3 reads CASRPGQGFTDTQYF. Here the CDR3 DNA reads TGTGCCAGCAGGCCGGGGCAGGGATTCACAGATACGCAGTATTTT.

There are many counts of this clonotype. V and J are TRBV11-2 and TRBJ2-7, with D perhaps TRBD2 (6 bases). V was clipped by 5 bases and J by 3 bases, with 17 bases between them. The CDR3 contains 15 residues. The V gene's germline CDR1 is SGHAT and CDR2 FQNNGV. In DNA form, the CDR3 reads TGTGCCAGCAGCACCGAACTAGCTACCCTCTACGAGCAGTACTTC. This gives the protein CASSTELATLYEQYF.

This clonotype was counted at least ten times. The chain employs TRBV28 and TRBJ2-5, with D perhaps matching TRBD1 (6 bases). Between the trimmed V and J ends, which lost 6 bases and 4 bases, there was a span of 9 bases. Germline V gene sequence: CDR1 MDHEN, CDR2 SYDVKM. This CDR3 region has 12 residues. CDR3 protein: CASRGQSETQYF. The CDR3 nucleotides are TGTGCCAGCAGAGGACAGTCAGAGACCCAGTACTTC. The entire variable domain, with the rest obtained from reference TRBV28 and TRBJ2-5, is as follows: DVKVTQSSRYLVKRTGEKVFLECVQDMDHENMFWYRQDPGLGLRLIYFSYDVKMKEKGDIPEGYSVSREKKERFSLILESASTNQTSMYLCASRGQSETQYFGPGTRLLVL.

This clonotype was seen at least ten times. The V call is TRBV20-1, the J call TRBJ2-3; 7 bases are shared with TRBD2. The germline gives CDR1 DFQATT, CDR2 SNEGSKA (reference sequence). This CDR3 is 15 amino acids long. The J segment lost 2 bases and the V segment lost 6 bases, leaving 11 bases of the junction unmatched. As DNA, the CDR3 is TGCAGTGCCCCCCATGGCGGGAGATTCACAGATACGCAGTATTTT. Amino acids: CSAPHGGRFTDTQYF.

This clonotype was seen at least ten times. The chain carries TRBV5-1 and TRBJ2-7; D not resolved. There are 14 residues in the CDR3. Germline loops: CDR1 SGHRS, CDR2 YFSETQ. V lost 0 bases and J 2 bases, leaving 9 bases between the germline ends. Written as DNA, the CDR3 is TGCGCCAGCAGCTTGGCCGGGTCTGCCTACGAGCAGTACTTC. This codes for CASSLAGSAYEQYF.